This record looks at one T cell receptor beta chain sequence and its context. The data were obtained in a study of technical replicates of blood from a few donors. Sequencing was performed with immunoSEQ multiplex PCR; in TCRdb, only in-frame clones are kept and a portion is missing. The sample carries over 60,000 clones, 90% to 95% recorded once. The source material was T cells isolated from PBMCs. The source is a human donor in good health.

The CDR3 nucleotides read TGTGCCATCATGGATGAGGCGAACATTCAGTACTTC. Its translation is CAIMDEANIQYF. The chain is built from TRBV10-3 and TRBJ2-4; D is unresolved. Trimming pared 7 bases from V and 7 bases from J, leaving 11 bases between. Germline V gene lookup returns CDR1 ENHRY and CDR2 SYGVKD. The CDR3 extends over 12 amino acids.